The present T cell receptor beta chain was sequenced within a study of blood T cell repertoires in COVID-19 (dated by TCRdb to about 2020). Regarding the research as a whole: Samples from collaborators originated in the United States, Italy and Spain and spanned both the acute and convalescent phases of COVID-19. The prospective study material was composed of cDNA or gDNA derived from T cells, B-cell-depleted T cells, or PBMCs. Deeply sampled blood TCRbeta repertoires from subjects exposed to, actively infected with, or recovered from COVID-19 were included in the dataset. A freely available public database, intended as a resource for researchers studying the immune response to SARS-CoV-2, is where the repertoires were released. The samples were drawn from the first 160 participants of the ongoing ImmuneRACE study and from over 950 subjects provided by 6 global collaborators. Sample metadata almost always included a de-identified subject ID, COVID-19 status, age in years and sex. Where available, HLA class I and class II types were obtained from metadata supplied by the sample provider rather than from assay-based typing. Summary of the overall study and its limitations: Clinical and demographic metadata were provided uncurated, with the amount varying by source and participant.

Reading from cysteine to phenylalanine, the CDR3 counts 14 amino acids. The entry retains the CDR3 DNA only, 42 bases that are in frame from base 1. V gives up 2 bases and J gives up 4 bases, and the segment between their germline ends measures 13 bases. CDR1 and CDR2 are read off the germline V gene as SGHDT and YYEEEE. As concerns this clone: What antigen it recognizes has not been identified. Base quality data are lacking; no much larger clone is found one base away.

TCRbeta CDR3 regions were amplified from genomic DNA using the immunoSEQ Assay, a bias-controlled multiplex PCR. On the study's bioinformatics: Within the assay, amplification of reference gene primers was used to estimate how many nucleated cells each sample contained. To quantify the absolute abundance of each unique TCRbeta CDR3 rearrangement, sequence reads were collapsed and filtered. Productive Simpson clonality was computed per sample as the square root of Simpson's diversity index over productive rearrangements. TCRdb stores this immuneACCESS table with in-frame sequences only. Part of the clones is absent; in the studies checked, under half of the shortfall reflects unresolved V genes, and no reason is known for the rest. The V and J calls and clone size come from that table; D and trimming were worked out from the DNA. This sample has about 480,000 clones in its table, and roughly 88% of those were observed once. The biggest ten clones account for roughly an eighth of the sample.

At one collaborating source in Seattle, patients were enrolled during active infection and were followed longitudinally through the course of disease. The collaborating institutions used their own protocols to collect whole blood in K2EDTA tubes. Collaborator samples were shipped for TCRbeta analysis as frozen whole blood, isolated PBMCs, or DNA extracted from either sample type. The sequence came from a woman between 45 and 65 years old with COVID-19, enrolled during active disease. The chain links TRBV5-6 with TRBJ2-7, with TRBD1 perhaps the D gene, on 6 matching bases. What was sequenced was peripheral blood. The DNA sequence follows: TGTGCCAGCAGCTTCTCCGGGACACCATACGAGCAGTACTTC. Translated, this gives CASSFSGTPYEQYF.